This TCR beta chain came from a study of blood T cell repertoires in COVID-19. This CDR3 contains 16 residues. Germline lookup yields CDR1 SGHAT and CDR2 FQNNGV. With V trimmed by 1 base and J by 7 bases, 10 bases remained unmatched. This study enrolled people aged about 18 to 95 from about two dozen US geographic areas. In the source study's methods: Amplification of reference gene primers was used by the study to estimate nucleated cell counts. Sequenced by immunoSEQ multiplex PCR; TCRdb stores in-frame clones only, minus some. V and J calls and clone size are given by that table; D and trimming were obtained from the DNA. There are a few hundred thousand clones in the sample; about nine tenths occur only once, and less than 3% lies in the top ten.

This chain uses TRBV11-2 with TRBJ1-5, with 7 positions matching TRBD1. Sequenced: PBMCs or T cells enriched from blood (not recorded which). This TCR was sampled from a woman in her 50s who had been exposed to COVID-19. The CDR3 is CASSLGPDRAGQPQHF. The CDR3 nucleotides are TGTGCCAGCAGCTTAGGCCCAGACAGGGCTGGGCAGCCCCAGCATTTT.